The entry below gives a single TCR beta chain sequence along with its context. The data were produced by immunoSEQ multiplex PCR, yet TCRdb's version contains in-frame clones alone and is incomplete. The profile shows tens of thousands of clones, about 90% of them singletons. These data are taken from a study of control samples from healthy donors and cancer patients. CDR1 and CDR2 (germline): PRHDT, FYEKMQ (reference sequence). The CDR3 length is 16 residues. V dropped 1 base and J dropped 1; count of bases not matched to a gene: 6. The receptor was derived from a woman aged 45-65 years in good health. The source material was blood. The V call is TRBV13, the J call TRBJ1-1, with TRBD1 identical over 7 bases. The CDR3 region has the DNA TGTGCCAGCAGCTTAGCCTTACAGGGGAAGAACACTGAAGCTTTCTTT. Amino acid sequence: CASSLALQGKNTEAFF.